This T cell receptor (beta chain) is drawn from a study of T cells in Graves' hyperthyroidism and ophthalmopathy. Amplified TCR beta CDR3 regions came from RNA transcripts. An initial round of RT-PCR targeting the TCR CDR3 relied on the HTBI primer set. TCRdb re-called the multiplex PCR reads through MiXCR, storing one row per CDR3 protein. The top ten hold 47% of the sample, which has under 550,000 distinct CDR3 sequences, nearly 20% seen once. General study results and limits: In the analysis, a 13 V-J model separated ophthalmopathy from stable hyperthyroidism.

The germline gives CDR1 MGHDK, CDR2 SYGVNS. Trimming shortened V by 7 bases and J by 5 bases, and 18 bases separated the two germline ends. The CDR3 sequence is 14 residues long. The sample holds a few counts of this clonotype. Its antigen remains unknown. Clinical symptoms, serum thyroxine, TRAb, thyroid ultrasound and orbital computed tomography informed diagnoses. Out of roughly 9.1 ml of fresh peripheral blood came the PBMCs. Input material: blood. V is TRBV25-1 and J is TRBJ2-7, with D perhaps matching TRBD2 (6 bases). This clonotype originated in a man aged 40-49 years with Graves' ophthalmopathy. The CDR3 DNA sequence: TGTGCCAGCACCGGGTCGACTAGTCTCCACGAGCAGTACTTC. Amino acid sequence: CASTGSTSLHEQYF.